This entry lists 4 T cell receptor beta chains sequenced from one sample in a study of blood T cell repertoires in COVID-19 (TCRdb year 2020). The library was produced with the immunoSEQ multiplex PCR assay. Not all clones reach the TCRdb copy of this immuneACCESS table, which keeps in-frame sequences only. Checked studies attribute under half of the gap to unresolved V genes and leave the rest unexplained. This sample holds fewer than 200,000 clones; around 83% were observed only once. The ten largest clones take up about 3.6% of the sample. The sequenced sample consisted of PBMCs or T cells enriched from blood (not recorded which). Receptors originate from a woman between 45 and 60 years old in a cohort exposed to, infected with or recovered from COVID-19 (not recorded which).

This clone came up once. V is TRBV7-2 and J is TRBJ1-2, with D possibly being TRBD1 (5 bases). This CDR3 region has 15 residues. Germline loops: CDR1 SGHTA, CDR2 FQGNSA. The V end was cut by 1 base, the J end by 4 bases, with 13 bases between. In DNA, the CDR3 is TGTGCCAGCAGCTTAGTTTCGGGGGGAGGCTATGGCTACACCTTC. This sequence encodes CASSLVSGGGYGYTF.

This chain uses TRBV6-1 with TRBJ2-7; tentative D call: TRBD2 (6 bases). V gave up 1 base and J gave up 5 bases, with 9 bases separating them. Germline CDR1 reads MNHNS; CDR2 reads SASEGT. This CDR3 has 13 residues. CDR3 in DNA: TGTGCCAGCAGTGAAGTTAGGAGGGACGAGCAGTACTTC. Its translation: CASSEVRRDEQYF.

This clone came up many times. The CDR3 protein is CASSGITSGEPQHF. In DNA, the CDR3 is TGTGCCAGCAGTGGCATCACCTCCGGGGAGCCCCAGCATTTT. The chain has TRBV2 and TRBJ1-5; no reliable D call. Germline CDR1 reads SNHLY; CDR2 reads FYNNEI. V was trimmed by 4 bases and J by 8 bases, leaving 15 bases between them. The CDR3 is 14 residues long.

This clone was recorded a few times. This chain uses TRBV6-1 with TRBJ2-7, with D possibly TRBD2 on 6 matching bases. V shed 4 bases and J shed 0 bases, with 10 bases lying between them. This CDR3 is 14 amino acids long. Germline CDR1 is MNHNS and CDR2 is SASEGT. DNA for the CDR3: TGTGCCAGCAGTGGAGCCGGGAGCTCCTACGAGCAGTACTTC. Translating gives CASSGAGSSYEQYF.